This T cell receptor (beta chain) emerged from a study of blood T cell repertoires in COVID-19. In the study overall: Italy, Spain and the United States were the sources of the convalescent and acute COVID-19 samples. PBMCs, B-cell-depleted T cells, or T cells were the source of the cDNA or gDNA that made up the material.

Looked up from germline, CDR1 is SGHKS and CDR2 is YYEKEE (reference sequence). The CDR3 is made up of 15 amino acids. J was trimmed by 4 bases and V by 2 bases; bases with no gene match: 5. Per the authors' pipeline: Amplified reference gene primers provided the basis for estimating nucleated cell counts. TCRdb keeps only in-frame clones here, not all; method: immunoSEQ multiplex PCR. Clone size and V and J calls were adopted from that table, with D and trimming inferred from the DNA. The table lists roughly 120,000 clones, around nine tenths of them singletons, with roughly 2.2% in the top ten. The TCR originated in a woman aged 45-59 years with acute or convalescent COVID-19. Sequencing was performed on peripheral blood. The rearrangement joins TRBV5-5 to TRBJ2-1; 8 bases align to TRBD1. DNA for the CDR3: TGTGCCAGCAGCTTCGGGACAGGTCGGTACAATGAGCAGTTCTTC. This encodes CASSFGTGRYNEQFF.